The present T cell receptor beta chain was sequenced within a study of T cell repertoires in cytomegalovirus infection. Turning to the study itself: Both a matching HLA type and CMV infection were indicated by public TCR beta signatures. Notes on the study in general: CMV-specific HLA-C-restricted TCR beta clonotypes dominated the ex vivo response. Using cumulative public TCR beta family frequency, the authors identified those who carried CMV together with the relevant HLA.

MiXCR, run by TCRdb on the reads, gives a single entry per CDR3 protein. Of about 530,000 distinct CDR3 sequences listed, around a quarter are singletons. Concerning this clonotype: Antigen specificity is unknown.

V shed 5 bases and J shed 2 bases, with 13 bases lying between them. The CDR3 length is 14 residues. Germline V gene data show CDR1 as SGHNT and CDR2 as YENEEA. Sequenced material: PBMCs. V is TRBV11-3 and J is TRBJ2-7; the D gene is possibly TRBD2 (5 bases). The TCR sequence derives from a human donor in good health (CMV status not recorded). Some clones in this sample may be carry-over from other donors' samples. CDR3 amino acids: CASSQEAATYEQYF. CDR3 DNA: TGTGCCAGCAGCCAGGAGGCAGCGACCTACGAGCAGTACTTC.